Included here is one TCR beta chain sequence, with context. The junction departs from the called germline gene at one end, perhaps through a read error. Germline V CDR1 and CDR2: MGHDK, SYGVNS. This CDR3 region has 16 residues. The sample comes from a study of tumor-infiltrating lymphocytes in primary liver carcinoma. Germline DNA was also extracted, while the blood RNA originated from unsorted whole blood. From around 500 ng of total RNA, TCR beta-specific cDNA was reverse-transcribed using a constant-region primer. Generation of the TCR beta libraries relied on three nested multiplex PCR rounds using slightly modified ARM-PCR. Two initial PCR rounds of about 10 cycles each paired TRBV1-TRBV30 forward primers with a C-beta reverse primer. TCRdb independently ran MiXCR on the multiplex PCR reads; one entry per CDR3 protein. Of about 310,000 distinct CDR3 sequences detected, approximately 54% appear once; the ten largest clones hold about 17%.

The chain has TRBV25-1 and TRBJ1-5; no clear D. The TCR was taken from a woman in her 30s with primary liver carcinoma and hepatitis B virus infection. The sequencing sample was made of peripheral blood. The CDR3 DNA sequence: TGTGCCAGTAGTGCGGGCTTACCGAGTTCCAATCAGCCCCAGCATTTT. Translation gives CASSAGLPSSNQPQHF.